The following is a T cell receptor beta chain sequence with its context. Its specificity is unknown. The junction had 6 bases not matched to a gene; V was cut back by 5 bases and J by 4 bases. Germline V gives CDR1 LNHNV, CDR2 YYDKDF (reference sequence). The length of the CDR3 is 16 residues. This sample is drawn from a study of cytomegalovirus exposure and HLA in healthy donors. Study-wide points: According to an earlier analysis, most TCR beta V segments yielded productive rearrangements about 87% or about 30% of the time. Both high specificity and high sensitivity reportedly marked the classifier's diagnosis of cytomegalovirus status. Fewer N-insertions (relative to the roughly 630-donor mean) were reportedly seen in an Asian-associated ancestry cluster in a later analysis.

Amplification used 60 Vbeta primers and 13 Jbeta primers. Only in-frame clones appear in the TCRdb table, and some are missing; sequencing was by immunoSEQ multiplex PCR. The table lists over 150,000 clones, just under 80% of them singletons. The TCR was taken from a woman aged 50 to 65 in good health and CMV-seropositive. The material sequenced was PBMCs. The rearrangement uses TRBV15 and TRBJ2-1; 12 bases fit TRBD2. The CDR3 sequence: CATSLRLAGAYNEQFF. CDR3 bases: TGTGCCACCAGCCTCCGACTAGCGGGGGCTTACAATGAGCAGTTCTTC.